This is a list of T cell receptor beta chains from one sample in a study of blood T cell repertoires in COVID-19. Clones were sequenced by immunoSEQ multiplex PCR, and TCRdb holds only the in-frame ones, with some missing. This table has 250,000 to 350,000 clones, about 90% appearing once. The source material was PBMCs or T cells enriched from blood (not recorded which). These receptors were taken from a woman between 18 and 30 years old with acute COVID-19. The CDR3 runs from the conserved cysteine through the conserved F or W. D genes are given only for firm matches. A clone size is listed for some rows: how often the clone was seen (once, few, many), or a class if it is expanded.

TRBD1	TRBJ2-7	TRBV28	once	TGTGCCAGCAGCCCCCATTGGGGACAGAGCTCCTACGAGCAGTACTTC	CASSPHWGQSSYEQYF
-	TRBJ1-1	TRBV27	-	TGTGCCAGCAGTTTATCGAGGGCGGCAGAAGCTTTCTTT	CASSLSRAAEAFF
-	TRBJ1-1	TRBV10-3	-	TGTGCCATCAGTGAGGATTACAGGGTTTACGGCACTGAAGCTTTCTTT	CAISEDYRVYGTEAFF
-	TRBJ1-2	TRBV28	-	TGTGCCAGCAGCTTGACAGGACTAGATCGCTACACCTTC	CASSLTGLDRYTF
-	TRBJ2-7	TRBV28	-	TGTGCCAGCAGTTCCAGCTACGAGCAGTACTTC	CASSSSYEQYF
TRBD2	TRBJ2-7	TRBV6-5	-	TGTGCCAGCAGTTACTCTAGCGGGGAGGCCTCCTACGAGCAGTACTTC	CASSYSSGEASYEQYF
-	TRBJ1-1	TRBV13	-	TGTGCCAGCAGCTCAACGACTTCTAACACTGAAGCTTTCTTT	CASSSTTSNTEAFF
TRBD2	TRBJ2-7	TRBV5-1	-	TGCGCCAGCAGCTTGGATCCGGGAGCGGGGTACGAGCAGTACTTC	CASSLDPGAGYEQYF
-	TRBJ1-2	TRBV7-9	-	TGTGCCAGCAGCTTACCCCTGGGACTGTCCTATGGCTACACCTTC	CASSLPLGLSYGYTF
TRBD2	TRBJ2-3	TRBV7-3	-	TGTGCCAGCAGTTTTAGCGGGAGAGGGACAGATACGCAGTATTTT	CASSFSGRGTDTQYF
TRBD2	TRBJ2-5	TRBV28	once	TGTGCCAGCAGTTTACCGACTAGCGGCCAAGAGACCCAGTACTTC	CASSLPTSGQETQYF
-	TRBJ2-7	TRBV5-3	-	TGTGCCAGAAGCTTTAACAGCCTCGGTCGCAGGTGGGAGGACGAGCAGTACTTC	CARSFNSLGRRWEDEQYF
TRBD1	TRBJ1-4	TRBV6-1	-	TGTGCCAGCAGTGCCTCCCGGGACAGGGGGGGGAACAATGAAAAACTGTTTTTT	CASSASRDRGGNNEKLFF
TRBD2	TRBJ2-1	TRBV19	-	TGTGCCAGTAGTATGACCCAGACTAGCGGGAGCCTCATCAATGAGCAGTTCTTC	CASSMTQTSGSLINEQFF
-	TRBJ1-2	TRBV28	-	TGTGCCAGCATTCTGAACTCGACAGGATACTACACCTTC	CASILNSTGYYTF
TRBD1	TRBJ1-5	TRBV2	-	TGTGCCAGCAGTGACCCCCCGGGACAGGGAGATCAGCCCCAGCATTTT	CASSDPPGQGDQPQHF
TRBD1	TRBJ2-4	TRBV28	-	TGTGCCAGCAGTCCCGGACAGGGGGAGGACATTCAGTACTTC	CASSPGQGEDIQYF
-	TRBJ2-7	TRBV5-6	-	TGTGCCAGCAGCTTGGGGCTCGGGTGGGCCTACGAGCAGTACTTC	CASSLGLGWAYEQYF
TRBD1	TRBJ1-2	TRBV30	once	TGTGCCTGGACTCGGGCAGGGGGCTATAATGGCTACACCTTC	CAWTRAGGYNGYTF
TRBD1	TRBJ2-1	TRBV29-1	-	TGCAGCGGTAACAGGGGCGATATCTACAATGAGCAGTTCTTC	CSGNRGDIYNEQFF
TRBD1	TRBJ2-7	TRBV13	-	TGTGCCAGCAGCCCGGGACAGCTCTCCTACGAGCAGTACTTC	CASSPGQLSYEQYF
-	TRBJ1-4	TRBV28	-	TGTGCCAGCAGTTTACACGGGGGAGAAAAACTGTTTTTT	CASSLHGGEKLFF
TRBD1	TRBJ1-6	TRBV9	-	TGTGCCAGCAGCGTAAGGGACAGAGTAAATTCACCCCTCCACTTT	CASSVRDRVNSPLHF
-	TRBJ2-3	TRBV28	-	TGTGCCAGCGCCGAACAGGGCCTTCCAAGCACAGATACGCAGTATTTT	CASAEQGLPSTDTQYF
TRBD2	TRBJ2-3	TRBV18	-	TGTGCCAGCTCACCCAGGACTAGCGGATACGGGACTCTAGCAGATACGCAGTATTTT	CASSPRTSGYGTLADTQYF
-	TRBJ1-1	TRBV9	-	TGTGCCAGCAGCGTAACAGGCGTAATGAACACTGAAGCTTTCTTT	CASSVTGVMNTEAFF
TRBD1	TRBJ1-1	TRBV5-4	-	TGTGCCAGCAGCCGACAGGGGTGGGGCGCTGAAGCTTTCTTT	CASSRQGWGAEAFF
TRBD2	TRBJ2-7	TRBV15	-	TGTGCCACCAGCAGACAGCGGGAGGGTACATACGAGCAGTACTTC	CATSRQREGTYEQYF
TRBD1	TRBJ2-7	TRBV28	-	TGTGCCAGCGGGTACAGGGGGCTTTTGGGCTACGAGCAGTACTTC	CASGYRGLLGYEQYF
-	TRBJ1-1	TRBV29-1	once	TGCAGCGTTGCTCCGAAGGGGATGAACACTGAAGCTTTCTTT	CSVAPKGMNTEAFF
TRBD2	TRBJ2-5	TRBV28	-	TGTGCCAGCAGTTTCGGGCTAGCGGGAGGAGGAGGAGAGACCCAGTACTTC	CASSFGLAGGGGETQYF
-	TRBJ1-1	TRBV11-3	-	TGTGCCAGCAGCCAACAGGCCCGGGACACTGAAGCTTTCTTT	CASSQQARDTEAFF
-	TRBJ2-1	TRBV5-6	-	TGTGCCAGCAGCTTGGTACCAGGGGTGTCCAATGAGCAGTTCTTC	CASSLVPGVSNEQFF
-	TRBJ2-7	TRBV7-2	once	TGTGCCAGCAGCCCTCTACAGGGTCGTCGGGAGCAGTACTTC	CASSPLQGRREQYF
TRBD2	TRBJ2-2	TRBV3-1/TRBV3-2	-	TGTGCCAGCAGCCATCCAGGACTAGCGGGAGCCTCGAACACCGGGGAGCTGTTTTTT	CASSHPGLAGASNTGELFF
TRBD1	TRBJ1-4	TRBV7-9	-	TGTGCCAGCAGAAGTCCGACAGGGGTGGATGAAAAACTGTTTTTT	CASRSPTGVDEKLFF
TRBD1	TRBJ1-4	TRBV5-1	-	TGCGCCAGCTCCGGGACAGGGCTTTCAGAACTGTTTTTT	CASSGTGLSELFF
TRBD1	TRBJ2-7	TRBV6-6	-	TGTGCCACATCCGGGACAGTGCTGGGCGAGCAGTACTTC	CATSGTVLGEQYF
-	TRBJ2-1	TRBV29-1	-	TGCAGCGTTCAGCCCGGACTCTTCTTC	CSVQPGLFF
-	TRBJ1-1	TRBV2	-	TGTGCCAGCCTGGCAGGACTTATGAACACTGAAGCTTTCTTT	CASLAGLMNTEAFF
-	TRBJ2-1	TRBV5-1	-	TGCGCCAGCAGCTTGGAGGGGCCTGAGCAGTTCTTC	CASSLEGPEQFF
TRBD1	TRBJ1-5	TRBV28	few	TGTGCCAGCAGGGACAGGTTCAATCAGCCCCAGCATTTT	CASRDRFNQPQHF
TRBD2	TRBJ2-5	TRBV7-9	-	TGTGCCAGCAGCGACGGGACTAGCGGGACAGAGACCCAGTACTTC	CASSDGTSGTETQYF
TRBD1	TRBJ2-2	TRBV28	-	TGTGCCAGCAGTTTATTTGGACAGGGGGTCGCGAACACCGGGGAGCTGTTTTTT	CASSLFGQGVANTGELFF
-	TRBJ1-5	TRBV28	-	TGTGCCAGCAGTTTAGCGTATAACCAGCCCCAGCATTTT	CASSLAYNQPQHF
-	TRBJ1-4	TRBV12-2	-	TGTGCAAGTCACCGTCCAGGCGAAAAACTGTTTTTT	CASHRPGEKLFF
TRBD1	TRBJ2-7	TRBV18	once	TGTGCCAGCTCACCAGTAACAGGGGGAACCCCCTCCTACGAGCAGTACTTC	CASSPVTGGTPSYEQYF
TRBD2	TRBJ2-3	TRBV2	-	TGTGCCAGCACCAAGGCGGGAGGGAACACAGATACGCAGTATTTT	CASTKAGGNTDTQYF